The source of this TCR beta chain is a study of blood T cells in healthy people across ages. The authors ran a second PCR of about 7 to 12 cycles using a sample-barcoded 5' primer and a J-beta primer mix. TCRdb used MiXCR to reprocess the 5' RACE reads, holding one entry per CDR3 protein. The sample contains some 850,000 distinct CDR3 sequences, roughly 24% of which appear only once. V lost 4 bases and J lost 2; bases outside the gene matches: 1. CDR1 and CDR2 (germline): SGHAT, FQNNGV. This CDR3 contains 15 residues. Drawing of peripheral blood yielded 7.5 to 10 milliliters from each donor. This clonotype has more than one count but fewer than ten. These data were also filed under a second study, of T cells of mothers and their children. That paper notes: Per mother, over 9 million TCR beta CDR3 reads were obtained; per child, about 3 million.

V gene TRBV11-2 combines with J gene TRBJ2-3, with 12 bases lining up with TRBD2. The sequence was obtained from a boy between 10 and 17 years old in good health. What was sequenced was blood. This chain's CDR3 is CASSSSGGDTDTQYF. The CDR3 DNA sequence: TGTGCCAGCAGCTCTAGCGGGGGGGACACAGATACGCAGTATTTT.